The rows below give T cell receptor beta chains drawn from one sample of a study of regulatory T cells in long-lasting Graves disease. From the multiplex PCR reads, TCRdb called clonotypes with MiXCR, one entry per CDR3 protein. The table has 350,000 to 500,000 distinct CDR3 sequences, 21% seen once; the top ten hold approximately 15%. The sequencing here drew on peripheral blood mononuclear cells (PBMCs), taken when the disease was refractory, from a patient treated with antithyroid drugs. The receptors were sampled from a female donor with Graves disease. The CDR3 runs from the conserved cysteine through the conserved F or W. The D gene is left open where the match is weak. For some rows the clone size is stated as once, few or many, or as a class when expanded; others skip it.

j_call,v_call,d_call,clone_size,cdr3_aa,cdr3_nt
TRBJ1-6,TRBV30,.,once,CAWSHGGPLHF,TGTGCCTGGAGCCACGGGGGCCCCCTCCACTTT
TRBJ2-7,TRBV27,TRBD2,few,CASSSMASGSYEQYF,TGTGCCAGCAGTTCGATGGCTAGCGGCTCCTACGAGCAGTACTTC
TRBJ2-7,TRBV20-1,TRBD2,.,CSAFREAEQYF,TGCAGTGCTTTCCGGGAGGCCGAGCAGTACTTC
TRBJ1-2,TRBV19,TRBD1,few,CASSKDREGNYGYTF,TGTGCCAGTAGTAAGGACAGGGAAGGAAACTATGGCTACACCTTC
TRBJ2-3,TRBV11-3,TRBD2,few,CASSLGTSGFTDTQYF,TGTGCCAGCAGCTTAGGGACTAGCGGCTTCACAGATACGCAGTATTTT
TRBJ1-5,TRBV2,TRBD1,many,CASRGQVNQPQHF,TGTGCCAGCAGGGGACAGGTGAATCAGCCCCAGCATTTT
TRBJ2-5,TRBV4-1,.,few,CASSQGPTQYF,TGCGCCAGCAGCCAAGGCCCGACCCAGTACTTC
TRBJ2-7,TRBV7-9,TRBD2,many,CASSATSGSAEQYF,TGTGCCAGCAGCGCAACTAGCGGGAGTGCCGAGCAGTACTTC
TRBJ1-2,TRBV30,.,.,CAWSVPWEGDGYTF,TGTGCCTGGAGTGTACCGTGGGAGGGGGATGGCTACACCTTC
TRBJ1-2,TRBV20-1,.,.,CSAPPNGGLQDYGYTF,TGCAGTGCTCCACCGAACGGGGGGCTTCAGGACTATGGCTACACCTTC
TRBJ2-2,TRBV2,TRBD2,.,CASSTSGMANTGELFF,TGTGCCAGCAGCACCAGCGGGATGGCGAACACCGGGGAGCTGTTTTTT
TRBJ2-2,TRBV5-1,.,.,CASSLEITGELFF,TGCGCCAGCAGTCTAGAAATCACCGGGGAGCTGTTTTTT
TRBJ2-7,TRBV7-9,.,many,CASSLESIADYEQYF,TGTGCCAGCAGCTTAGAGTCAATAGCGGACTACGAGCAGTACTTC
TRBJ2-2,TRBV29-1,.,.,CSVLPGATNTGELFF,TGCAGCGTTCTCCCCGGGGCTACGAACACCGGGGAGCTGTTTTTT
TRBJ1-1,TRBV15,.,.,CATSTTWPGGNTEAFF,TGTGCCACCAGCACCACTTGGCCCGGAGGGAACACTGAAGCTTTCTTT
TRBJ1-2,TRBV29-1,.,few,CSVEGGGPNYGYTF,TGCAGCGTTGAGGGGGGGGGTCCTAACTATGGCTACACCTTC
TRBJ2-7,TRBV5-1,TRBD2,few,CASSLSGTISSYEQYF,TGTGCCAGCAGCTTGTCGGGGACTATCAGCTCCTACGAGCAGTACTTC
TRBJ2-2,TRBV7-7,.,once,CASSFNPTGELFF,TGTGCCAGCAGCTTTAATCCCACCGGGGAGCTGTTTTTT
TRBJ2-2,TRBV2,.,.,CASSQATPSNTGELFF,TGTGCCAGCAGCCAAGCGACACCCTCGAACACCGGGGAGCTGTTTTTT
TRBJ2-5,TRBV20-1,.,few,CSARGPGDPRTQYF,TGCAGTGCTAGAGGCCCAGGGGACCCGAGGACCCAGTACTTC
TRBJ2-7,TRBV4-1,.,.,CASSQDEAEAQAEQYF,TGCGCCAGCAGCCAAGATGAGGCAGAAGCTCAAGCCGAGCAGTACTTC
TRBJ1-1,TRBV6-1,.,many,CASGPQVNTEAFF,TGTGCCAGCGGCCCACAAGTGAACACTGAAGCTTTCTTT
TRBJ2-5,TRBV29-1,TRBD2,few,CSVGGGQETQYF,TGCAGCGTTGGGGGGGGACAAGAGACCCAGTACTTC
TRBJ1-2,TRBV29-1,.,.,CSVYPDGDGYTF,TGCAGCGTTTACCCCGATGGCGATGGCTACACCTTC
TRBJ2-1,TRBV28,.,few,CASRGGTVPRKGVYNEQFF,TGTGCCAGCAGGGGAGGGACAGTTCCGCGGAAGGGGGTTTACAATGAGCAGTTCTTC
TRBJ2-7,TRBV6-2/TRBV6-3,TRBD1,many,CASSLRTGLYEQYF,TGTGCCAGCAGTTTACGGACAGGCCTCTACGAGCAGTACTTC
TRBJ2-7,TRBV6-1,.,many,CASQVYRSYEQYF,TGTGCCAGTCAAGTATACCGAAGCTACGAGCAGTACTTC
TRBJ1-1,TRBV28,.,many,CASSLVPYTEAFF,TGTGCCAGCAGTTTGGTCCCATACACTGAAGCTTTCTTT